The 18 T cell receptor beta chains below all came from one sample that was sequenced in a study of OX40 agonist ivuxolimab in advanced cancers. Clones were read by immunoSEQ multiplex PCR, and TCRdb kept only the in-frame ones, dropping some. The sample contains some 59,000 clones, approximately 90% of which appear only once. Sequencing used CD4+ or CD8+ T cells sorted from blood, obtained in a trial of the OX40 agonist ivuxolimab. The origin of the receptors is an adult with an advanced solid tumor such as melanoma, head and neck, liver or kidney cancer.

This sequence joins TRBV10-3 and TRBJ1-6; 8 nucleotides align to TRBD1. J was trimmed by 8 bases and V by 6 bases; bases with no gene match: 3. Germline V gives CDR1 ENHRY, CDR2 SYGVKD. The CDR3 is 13 residues long. CDR3 DNA sequence: TGTGCCATCAGGGGACAGGTCGATTCACCCCTCCACTTT. Amino acid sequence: CAIRGQVDSPLHF.

The genes are TRBV2 and TRBJ1-4; 8 bases align to TRBD1. CDR3 length: 15 amino acids. V shed 7 bases and J 8 bases; nucleotides not matched to a gene: 12. Germline V gives CDR1 SNHLY, CDR2 FYNNEI. The DNA of the CDR3 is TGTGCCAGCACTGGTAGCAGGGCAGGGGGCGAAAAACTGTTTTTT. It is translated as CASTGSRAGGEKLFF.

This rearrangement joins TRBV18 to TRBJ1-5; D is uncertain. CDR1 KGHSH and CDR2 LQKENI come from the germline V gene. The length of the CDR3 is 14 residues. Trimming took 6 bases from V and 3 from J, leaving 12 bases between them. CDR3 nucleotide sequence: TGTGCCAGCTCTCGGTCCGGGCCCAATCAGCCCCAGCATTTT. It yields the protein CASSRSGPNQPQHF.

The gene calls are TRBV5-6 and TRBJ1-5; 7 nucleotides align to TRBD1. Germline CDR1 reads SGHDT; CDR2 reads YYEEEE. With V trimmed by 3 bases and J by 7 bases, 7 bases remained unmatched. The CDR3 is 14 amino acids. The CDR3 spells CASSSQGREQPQHF. Written as DNA, the CDR3 is TGTGCCAGCAGCTCACAGGGGCGAGAACAGCCCCAGCATTTT.

In this sample, this clone turned up a few times. The rearrangement links TRBV18 to TRBJ2-7; possible D gene TRBD2, 6 bases. The V and J ends lost 3 bases and 7 bases respectively, with 13 bases between them. The CDR3 is 13 residues long. Germline V CDR1 and CDR2: KGHSH, LQKENI. CDR3 DNA sequence: TGTGCCAGCTCACCGCGGACCGGAGGGGAGCAGTACTTC. This gives the protein CASSPRTGGEQYF.

This chain joins TRBV1 and TRBJ1-5. TRBV1 is recorded as a pseudogene. The CDR3 spans 15 residues. CDR3 sequence: CTSSQIVGGNQPQHF. The CDR3 DNA sequence: TGCACCAGCAGCCAGATCGTTGGGGGCAATCAGCCCCAGCATTTT.

The V call is TRBV28, the J call TRBJ1-1; no clear D gene. The V end lost 3 bases, the J end lost 0 bases, and 8 bases lay between the germline ends. Per the germline V gene, CDR1 is MDHEN and CDR2 is SYDVKM. There are 14 residues in the CDR3. CDR3 sequence reads: CASSLEQMNTEAFF. The CDR3 DNA sequence: TGTGCCAGCAGTTTGGAACAGATGAACACTGAAGCTTTCTTT.

V usage is TRBV7-9 and J usage is TRBJ1-5; D is perhaps TRBD1 (6 bases). The CDR3 contains 15 residues. Trimming took off 5 bases at V and 4 bases at J, with 15 bases between the two ends. Germline-derived CDR1 and CDR2 are SEHNR and FQNEAQ (reference sequence). This chain's CDR3 is CASSPPRGANQPQHF. In DNA form, the CDR3 reads TGTGCCAGCAGCCCCCCTCGGGGGGCAAATCAGCCCCAGCATTTT.

In its sample, this clone was seen a few times. The rearrangement links TRBV19 to TRBJ1-3, with no clear D. This CDR3 region has 15 residues. V lost 8 bases and J lost 0, with 14 bases in between. CDR1 and CDR2 from the germline V gene are LNHDA and SQIVND (reference sequence). In DNA, the CDR3 is TGTGCCAGTCTTCCTGACCGAAGCTCTGGAAACACCATATATTTT. Protein product: CASLPDRSSGNTIYF. Variable domain in full (rest from reference TRBV19 and TRBJ1-3): DGGITQSPKYLFRKEGQNVTLSCEQNLNHDAMYWYRQDPGQGLRLIYYSQIVNDFQKGDIAEGYSVSREKKESFPLTVTSAQKNPTAFYLCASLPDRSSGNTIYFGEGSWLTVV.

The J gene is TRBJ2-7, the V gene TRBV2; 11 nucleotides align to TRBD2. Germline values: CDR1 SNHLY, CDR2 FYNNEI. The CDR3 length is 17 residues. V gave up 1 base and J gave up 7 bases; unmatched junction bases: 12. CDR3 sequence (DNA): TGTGCCAGCAGTGAAGGGGCTCTAGCGGGAGGATCGGAAGAGCAGTACTTC. This gives the protein CASSEGALAGGSEEQYF.

The rearrangement joins TRBV19 to TRBJ2-1; 12 bases align to TRBD2. Germline-derived CDR1 and CDR2 are LNHDA and SQIVND (reference sequence). The trim removed 3 bases at V and 7 bases at J, leaving 10 bases unmatched. This CDR3 region has 17 residues. CDR3 sequence (DNA): TGTGCCAGTAGTATCTCAACTAGCGGGAGGTTTATAAATGAGCAGTTCTTC. Its protein is CASSISTSGRFINEQFF.

The chain has TRBV6-6 and TRBJ2-7; possibly TRBD2 for D (5 bases). Per germline, CDR1 MNHNY and CDR2 SVGAGI (reference sequence). The CDR3 is 13 amino acids. Trimming left V 8 bases short and J 5 bases short, with 16 bases between. The CDR3 DNA is TGTGCCAGCGGCCGACGGGGAGAGGACGAGCAGTACTTC. Translation: CASGRRGEDEQYF.

The rearrangement links TRBV29-1 to TRBJ2-7, with D perhaps assigned TRBD1 or TRBD2 (5 bases each). V lost 3 bases and J lost 3, with 15 bases in between. From germline, CDR1 is SQVTM and CDR2 ANQGSEA. The CDR3 runs 14 residues. The CDR3: CSVETGTVDYEQYF. Written as DNA, the CDR3 is TGCAGCGTTGAGACCGGGACGGTAGACTACGAGCAGTACTTC.

This chain connects TRBV18 to TRBJ2-7; D unclear. CDR3 length: 12 amino acids. Germline values: CDR1 KGHSH, CDR2 LQKENI. V was shortened by 2 bases and J by 3 bases, with 5 bases between the two germline ends. Here the CDR3 DNA reads TGTGCCAGCTCACCATGGAGCTACGAGCAGTACTTC. It encodes CASSPWSYEQYF.

This clone was detected once. The genes are TRBV6-5 and TRBJ1-5; D remains unclear. CDR1 is MNHEY, CDR2 SVGAGI, per germline. Deletions cut 6 bases from V and 0 bases from J, with 12 bases between. The CDR3 runs 15 residues. CDR3: CASRVNLDSNQPQHF. Here the CDR3 DNA reads TGTGCCAGCAGAGTAAATTTGGATAGCAATCAGCCCCAGCATTTT.

The genes are TRBV28 and TRBJ2-1; D gene uncertain. Trimming cost V 2 bases and J 3 bases, with 2 bases left between them. This CDR3 has 12 residues. Germline V gives CDR1 MDHEN, CDR2 SYDVKM. In DNA form, the CDR3 reads TGTGCCAGCAGTTTAGGCTACAATGAGCAGTTCTTC. Encoded protein: CASSLGYNEQFF.

This chain connects TRBV4-1 to TRBJ2-2; D tentatively fits TRBD1 or TRBD2 (6 bases each). Trimming stripped 5 bases from V and 5 bases from J, with 12 bases between. The CDR3 extends over 14 amino acids. Germline V CDR1 and CDR2: MGHRA, YSYEKL. CDR3 nucleotides: TGCGCCAGCAGCGGGGGGCTGAGGACCGGGGAGCTGTTTTTT. Protein sequence: CASSGGLRTGELFF.

This clone has only a few counts. The V gene is TRBV7-9, the J gene TRBJ2-2, with TRBD1 identical over 8 bases. Losses at the gene ends were 2 bases for V and 1 base for J; bases not matched to a gene: 3. CDR1 and CDR2 (germline): SEHNR, FQNEAQ (reference sequence). The CDR3 is made up of 16 amino acids. The CDR3 DNA is TGTGCCAGCAGCTTAAGTGGGACAGGGAACACCGGGGAGCTGTTTTTT. Its protein is CASSLSGTGNTGELFF.